One and the same sample provided the 20 T cell receptor beta chains below, sequenced in a study of blood T cell repertoires in COVID-19. TCRdb keeps only in-frame clones here, not all; method: immunoSEQ multiplex PCR. The sample has hundreds of thousands of clones, less than 90% seen once; the top ten hold around 2.6%. The sample taken for sequencing was peripheral blood. These receptors were obtained from a woman in her seventies with active or convalescent COVID-19.

This sequence joins TRBV13 and TRBJ2-7; 9 positions agree with TRBD2. Per germline, CDR1 PRHDT and CDR2 FYEKMQ (reference sequence). The junction had 9 bases not matched to a gene; V was cut back by 0 bases and J by 0 bases. The CDR3 spans 18 residues. This CDR3 is CASSLGSWLAGISYEQYF. As DNA, the CDR3 is TGTGCCAGCAGCTTAGGATCATGGCTAGCGGGAATCTCCTACGAGCAGTACTTC.

This sequence joins TRBV5-1 and TRBJ1-4; D remains ambiguous. In germline, CDR1 is SGHRS, CDR2 YFSETQ. Between the trimmed V and J ends, which lost 0 bases and 5 bases, there was a span of 17 bases. CDR3 length: 17 residues. CDR3 bases: TGCGCCAGCAGCTTGGCCCCTATCGGGTTCTCAAATGAAAAACTGTTTTTT. It codes for CASSLAPIGFSNEKLFF.

This clone occurred once. The chain has TRBV10-1 and TRBJ2-1; perhaps TRBD2 as D (7 bases). V shed 9 bases and J shed 9 bases, with 15 bases lying between them. The CDR3 spans 12 residues. Germline CDR1 is WNHNN and CDR2 is SYGVQD (reference sequence). Here the CDR3 reads CARKQGGPEQFF. CDR3 in DNA: TGCGCCAGAAAACAGGGAGGGCCTGAGCAGTTCTTC.

This clone was seen a few times. The chain joins TRBV7-9 to TRBJ1-4, with 12 bases that match TRBD1. With V trimmed by 10 bases and J by 8 bases, 5 bases remained unmatched. Germline V CDR1 and CDR2: SEHNR, FQNEAQ (reference sequence). CDR3 length: 13 residues. In DNA form, the CDR3 reads TGTGCCACACGGGACAGGGGGCGCGAAAAACTGTTTTTT. As protein: CATRDRGREKLFF.

The gene calls are TRBV18 and TRBJ2-7; TRBD1 matches at 7 bases. CDR3 length equals 13 residues. CDR1 and CDR2 (germline): KGHSH, LQKENI. V lost 3 bases to trimming and J lost 3 bases; unmatched junction nucleotides: 2. The CDR3 loop reads CASSPWTGYEQYF. CDR3 in DNA: TGTGCCAGCTCACCTTGGACAGGCTACGAGCAGTACTTC.

V and J are TRBV7-9 and TRBJ2-7, with D possibly matching TRBD1 (5 bases). The CDR3 runs to 12 residues. Germline V gene lookup returns CDR1 SEHNR and CDR2 FQNEAQ (reference sequence). The V gene lost 6 bases and the J gene lost 3 bases, with 9 bases spanning the gap. The CDR3 DNA is TGTGCCAGCAGTTTGACAGTCTACGAGCAGTACTTC. The encoded protein is CASSLTVYEQYF.

The J gene is TRBJ1-5, the V gene TRBV9, with 7 bases lining up with TRBD1. Trimming at V came to 4 bases and at J to 2 bases, leaving 3 bases not matched to a gene. CDR3 length equals 14 residues. Germline V gives CDR1 SGDLS, CDR2 YYNGEE. CDR3 DNA sequence: TGTGCCAGCAGCAGAACAGGGGGCAATCAGCCCCAGCATTTT. Residues: CASSRTGGNQPQHF.

The V call is TRBV6-5, the J call TRBJ1-5; D possibly corresponds to TRBD1 (5 bases). Germline CDR1 reads MNHEY; CDR2 reads SVGAGI. V shed 6 bases and J shed 2 bases, with 11 bases lying between them. The CDR3 spans 14 residues. DNA of the CDR3: TGTGCCAGCAGGGGGGGTGTACGCAATCAGCCCCAGCATTTT. This encodes CASRGGVRNQPQHF.

This chain uses TRBV3-1 (or the pseudogene TRBV3-2) with TRBJ1-1; TRBD1 might be the D (6 bases). The germline gives CDR1 LGHDT, CDR2 YNNKEL (reference sequence). This CDR3 is 15 amino acids long. The V end lost 5 bases, the J end lost 0 bases, and 13 bases lay between the germline ends. CDR3 region: CASSASGHMNTEAFF. CDR3 nucleotides: TGTGCCAGCAGCGCCTCGGGACACATGAACACTGAAGCTTTCTTT.

This clone was seen a single time. The CDR3 DNA is TGTGCCAGCAGCTTGGTGAGCTCCTACAATGAGCAGTTCTTC. It codes for CASSLVSSYNEQFF. The chain couples TRBV5-4 to TRBJ2-1; no clear D gene. The CDR3 is made up of 14 amino acids. The germline gives CDR1 SGHNT, CDR2 YYREEE (reference sequence). The ends were cut back, 0 bases at V and 0 bases at J, with 4 bases in the middle.

This sequence joins TRBV28 and TRBJ1-6; 10 positions match TRBD1. Trimming cost V 3 bases and J 3 bases; bases outside gene matches: 5. The CDR3 extends over 17 amino acids. Germline-derived CDR1 and CDR2 are MDHEN and SYDVKM. CDR3 sequence reads: CASSFGTGAFYNSPLHF. Here the CDR3 DNA reads TGTGCCAGCAGTTTTGGGACAGGGGCCTTCTATAATTCACCCCTCCACTTT.

This sequence joins TRBV5-8 and TRBJ1-6; D remains unclear. The CDR3 is 14 amino acids. Trimming removed 4 bases from V and 7 bases from J, with 12 bases in between. Germline CDR1 and CDR2: SGHTS and YDEGEE. The CDR3 DNA sequence: TGTGCCAGCAGCCTCCCCGGGAGGAATTCACCCCTCCACTTT. This translates into CASSLPGRNSPLHF. Supplemented by reference TRBV5-8 and TRBJ1-6, the full variable domain reads EAGVTQSPTHLIKTRGQQATLRCSPISGHTSVYWYQQALGLGLQFLLWYDEGEERNRGNFPPRFSGRQFPNYSSELNVNALELEDSALYLCASSLPGRNSPLHFGNGTRLTVT.

This clone was picked up one time. The chain joins TRBV12-2 to TRBJ2-7; the D call of TRBD2 is as the table states it, not checked on the DNA. TRBV12-2 is described as a pseudogene. The CDR3 is made up of 24 amino acids. The CDR3 spells CASRSTYRGLRLAGDHPFTYEQYF. CDR3 DNA sequence: TGTGCAAGTCGCTCCACGTACAGGGGACTTAGACTAGCGGGAGATCATCCCTTTACCTACGAGCAGTACTTC.

The gene calls are TRBV7-8 and TRBJ2-7, with 8 bases identical to TRBD2. The CDR3 is made up of 13 amino acids. J gave up 5 bases and V 5 bases, and 5 bases lay outside the gene matches. Germline V gene lookup returns CDR1 SGHVS and CDR2 FQNEAQ. The DNA for the CDR3 is TGTGCCAGCAGCCTCCAGCGGGAGAACGAGCAGTACTTC. It codes for CASSLQRENEQYF.

The J gene is TRBJ1-5, the V gene TRBV2; D call uncertain. This CDR3 contains 14 residues. Germline V CDR1 and CDR2: SNHLY, FYNNEI. Between the trimmed V and J ends, which lost 3 bases and 5 bases, there was a span of 11 bases. CDR3 DNA: TGTGCCAGCAGTGACCCGTTTCAGGATCAGCCCCAGCATTTT. The encoded protein is CASSDPFQDQPQHF. Drawing the rest from reference TRBV2 and TRBJ1-5, the complete variable domain is EPEVTQTPSHQVTQMGQEVILRCVPISNHLYFYWYRQILGQKVEFLVSFYNNEISEKSEIFDDQFSVERPDGSNFTLKIRSTKLEDSAMYFCASSDPFQDQPQHFGDGTRLSIL.

This chain connects TRBV15 to TRBJ2-5; TRBD2 aligns across 11 bases. Germline trimming cut 4 bases from V and 4 bases from J; bases unmatched to any gene: 11. Germline V lookup: CDR1 LNHNV, CDR2 YYDKDF (reference sequence). The CDR3 extends over 17 amino acids. This CDR3 reads CATSKWGTSGRGETQYF. Here the CDR3 DNA reads TGTGCCACCAGCAAGTGGGGCACTAGCGGGAGAGGAGAGACCCAGTACTTC.

The chain employs TRBV24-1 and TRBJ2-3; 12 bases are shared with TRBD1. Losses at the gene ends were 4 bases for V and 6 bases for J; bases not matched to a gene: 10. This CDR3 is 17 amino acids long. Germline loops: CDR1 KGHDR, CDR2 SFDVKD. In DNA, the CDR3 is TGTGCCACCAGTGACTCCGGGACAGGGGGCTATGGCGATACGCAGTATTTT. Its protein product is CATSDSGTGGYGDTQYF.

This chain links TRBV7-8 with TRBJ1-1; no clear D gene. V was shortened by 4 bases and J by 7 bases, with 13 bases between the two germline ends. The CDR3 runs 13 residues. Germline CDR1 reads SGHVS; CDR2 reads FQNEAQ. CDR3 protein: CASSSRLEIEAFF. The CDR3 bases are TGTGCCAGCAGCTCCCGCTTGGAGATTGAAGCTTTCTTT.

This chain links TRBV29-1 with TRBJ2-1, with 9 bases aligning to TRBD1. This CDR3 has 12 residues. Germline loops: CDR1 SQVTM, CDR2 ANQGSEA. The CDR3 DNA sequence: TGCACCGGGACAGGGTCGTACAATGAGCAGTTCTTC. This codes for CTGTGSYNEQFF.

The chain recombines TRBV7-3 with TRBJ2-6; the D gene is possibly TRBD2 (6 bases). Looked up from germline, CDR1 is SGHTA and CDR2 is FQGTGA. There are 17 residues in the CDR3. Trimming shortened V by 2 bases and J by 0 bases, and 11 bases separated the two germline ends. Here the CDR3 reads CASSLAGTNSGANVLTF. CDR3 DNA sequence: TGTGCCAGCAGCTTAGCGGGGACCAACTCTGGGGCCAACGTCCTGACTTTC.